These 18 T cell receptor beta chains originate from one sample sequenced in a study of blood T cell repertoires in COVID-19. Measured with immunoSEQ multiplex PCR; TCRdb has only the in-frame clones, and not every one. The sample includes a few hundred thousand clones, around 87% of them seen just once. Sequenced input: PBMCs or T cells enriched from blood (not recorded which). The receptors derive from a man aged 40-50 years in a cohort exposed to, infected with or recovered from COVID-19 (not recorded which).

This clone was found once. The J gene is TRBJ2-1, the V gene TRBV4-1, with 7 bases fitting TRBD2. Germline values: CDR1 MGHRA, CDR2 YSYEKL. V gave up 1 base and J gave up 6 bases; unmatched junction bases: 9. The length of the CDR3 is 16 residues. The CDR3 bases are TGCGCCAGCAGCCAAGTCCGAGGCGGGAGATTCAATGAGCAGTTCTTC. Translated: CASSQVRGGRFNEQFF.

The V gene is TRBV5-6, the J gene TRBJ2-1, with D possibly being TRBD1 (6 bases). V gave up 0 bases and J gave up 10 bases, with 17 bases separating them. Germline V CDR1 and CDR2: SGHDT, YYEEEE. This CDR3 has 15 residues. This CDR3 is CASSLDGGPRNEQFF. For the CDR3, the DNA is TGTGCCAGCAGCTTGGATGGGGGCCCCAGGAACGAGCAGTTCTTC.

The CDR3 reads CASSVRGSELFF. DNA for the CDR3: TGTGCCAGCAGTGTCAGGGGGAGTGAACTGTTTTTT. The rearrangement links TRBV2 to TRBJ1-4; TRBD1 matches 7 bases. Germline CDR1 reads SNHLY; CDR2 reads FYNNEI. With V trimmed by 4 bases and J by 12 bases, 5 bases remained unmatched. The CDR3 has 12 amino acids.

This chain connects TRBV10-3 to TRBJ1-5; 7 bases are shared with TRBD1. The junction had 9 bases not matched to a gene; V was cut back by 7 bases and J by 6 bases. Germline CDR1 reads ENHRY; CDR2 reads SYGVKD. This CDR3 contains 14 residues. The CDR3, as DNA: TGTGCCATCAATTCAGGGGGATTAGGTCAGCCCCAGCATTTT. This encodes CAINSGGLGQPQHF.

The rearrangement uses TRBV18 and TRBJ2-1; the D gene is possibly TRBD1 (6 bases). Trimming took 0 bases from V and 4 from J, leaving 7 bases between them. Germline V gene sequence: CDR1 KGHSH, CDR2 LQKENI. CDR3 length: 14 amino acids. The CDR3 region is CASSPPGQYNEQFF. As DNA, the CDR3 is TGTGCCAGCTCACCACCGGGACAATACAATGAGCAGTTCTTC. The complete variable domain, with remaining parts taken from reference TRBV18 and TRBJ2-1, reads NAGVMQNPRHLVRRRGQEARLRCSPMKGHSHVYWYRQLPEEGLKFMVYLQKENIIDESGMPKERFSAEFPKEGPSILRIQQVVRGDSAAYFCASSPPGQYNEQFFGPGTRLTVL.

The chain uses TRBV10-2 and TRBJ2-3; D gene uncertain. Germline CDR1 and CDR2: WSHSY and SAAADI. Trimming stripped 8 bases from V and 1 base from J, with 16 bases between. The CDR3 has 15 residues. CDR3 DNA sequence: TGCGCCAGCCTTTCGGGTGTTTTAGGCACAGATACGCAGTATTTT. Translating gives CASLSGVLGTDTQYF.

The J gene is TRBJ2-1, the V gene TRBV6-1, with 8 bases lining up with TRBD1. This CDR3 comprises 14 residues. V shed 6 bases, J shed 4 bases, and the junction held 5 bases outside the gene matches. Per the germline V gene, CDR1 is MNHNS and CDR2 is SASEGT. CDR3 in amino acids: CASRPGQVYNEQFF. The CDR3 DNA sequence: TGTGCCAGCAGGCCGGGACAGGTTTACAATGAGCAGTTCTTC.

This clone was seen just once. The rearrangement links TRBV18 to TRBJ2-2, with a weak D call TRBD1 (5 bases). Germline assignment: CDR1 KGHSH and CDR2 LQKENI. CDR3 size: 17 residues. V was cut by 2 bases and J by 4 bases, with 17 bases left in between. CDR3 loop: CASSPGSQGMGTGELFF. The CDR3, as DNA: TGTGCCAGCTCACCAGGGTCTCAGGGAATGGGCACCGGGGAGCTGTTTTTT.

The chain has TRBV27 and TRBJ2-7, with D maybe TRBD1 (8 bases). There are 13 residues in the CDR3. V dropped 6 bases and J dropped 6 bases, with 15 bases sitting between them. Germline lookup yields CDR1 MNHEY and CDR2 SMNVEV (reference sequence). The CDR3 sequence is CASRAGQASEQYF. CDR3 DNA: TGTGCCAGCAGAGCGGGACAGGCTAGCGAGCAGTACTTC.

The V gene is TRBV10-3, the J gene TRBJ2-1; 8 bases align to TRBD2. This CDR3 contains 14 residues. CDR1 and CDR2 from the germline V gene are ENHRY and SYGVKD. V lost 8 bases to trimming and J lost 3 bases; unmatched junction nucleotides: 6. CDR3 in amino acids: CAIERESNYNEQFF. CDR3 sequence (DNA): TGTGCCATCGAGCGGGAGAGTAACTACAATGAGCAGTTCTTC.

This chain uses TRBV27 with TRBJ1-2; 10 nucleotides align to TRBD1. This CDR3 has 13 residues. The germline V gene encodes CDR1 MNHEY and CDR2 SMNVEV (reference sequence). The junction had 5 bases not matched to a gene; V was cut back by 5 bases and J by 8 bases. The CDR3 region has the DNA TGTGCCAGCAGTAGACAGGGGGCGGGCGGCTACACCTTC. As protein: CASSRQGAGGYTF.

The chain combines TRBV11-2 with TRBJ2-7; D call uncertain. This CDR3 spans 13 amino acids. The ends were cut back, 1 base at V and 4 bases at J, with 8 bases in the middle. Germline CDR1 reads SGHAT; CDR2 reads FQNNGV. In DNA, the CDR3 is TGTGCCAGCAGCTTAGGATACGAGTACGAGCAGTACTTC. Translation gives CASSLGYEYEQYF.

This clone was seen a few times. V gene TRBV4-2 combines with J gene TRBJ1-3; D is undetermined. The CDR3 loop spans 16 amino acids. V was shortened by 0 bases and J by 2 bases, with 11 bases between the two germline ends. The germline CDR1 and CDR2 sequences are LGHNA and YNFKEQ. The CDR3 sequence is CASSQEFRRAGNTIYF. CDR3 nucleotide sequence: TGTGCCAGCAGCCAAGAGTTCAGGCGGGCTGGAAACACCATATATTTT.

This clone was detected only a few times. This rearrangement joins TRBV7-9 to TRBJ2-3; no firm D call. Germline-derived CDR1 and CDR2 are SEHNR and FQNEAQ (reference sequence). This CDR3 has 12 amino acids. Trimming pared 7 bases from V and 5 bases from J, leaving 10 bases between. The CDR3 DNA reads TGTGCCAGCACCCCCGCAGGAGATACGCAGTATTTT. Protein product: CASTPAGDTQYF.

The chain joins TRBV7-2 to TRBJ2-7, with 9 bases fitting TRBD2. With V trimmed by 5 bases and J by 0 bases, 5 bases remained unmatched. This CDR3 is 15 amino acids long. Germline CDR1 and CDR2: SGHTA and FQGNSA. In DNA form, the CDR3 reads TGTGCCAGCAGCACAACTAGCGGGCGCTCCTACGAGCAGTACTTC. Protein sequence: CASSTTSGRSYEQYF.

This clone was recorded once. The chain links TRBV6-6 to TRBJ1-5, with a possible D match to TRBD1 (5 bases). Per the germline V gene, CDR1 is MNHNY and CDR2 is SVGAGI (reference sequence). Trimming cost V 6 bases and J 6 bases, with 15 bases left between them. This CDR3 spans 14 amino acids. CDR3 region: CASSGDGGFQPQHF. The CDR3 nucleotides are TGTGCCAGCAGCGGGGACGGGGGGTTTCAGCCCCAGCATTTT.

This chain uses TRBV7-9 with TRBJ1-4, with 9 bases matching TRBD1. The germline V gene has CDR1 SEHNR and CDR2 FQNEAQ (reference sequence). This CDR3 spans 17 amino acids. The J segment lost 3 bases and the V segment lost 2 bases, leaving 7 bases of the junction unmatched. The CDR3 sequence: CASSLRDRGTANEKLFF. CDR3 nucleotide sequence: TGTGCCAGCAGCTTAAGAGACAGGGGGACCGCTAATGAAAAACTGTTTTTT.

DNA for the CDR3: TGTGCCAGCAGCCTACGGGGGGGTGCAACTAATGAAAAACTGTTTTTT. It specifies CASSLRGGATNEKLFF. The chain has TRBV25-1 and TRBJ1-4; perhaps TRBD1 as D (5 bases). V shed 6 bases and J shed 0 bases, with 14 bases lying between them. The CDR3 is made up of 16 amino acids. CDR1 is MGHDK, CDR2 SYGVNS, per germline.